This T cell receptor beta chain was recorded in a study of CD8+CD57+ T cells in acquired aplastic anemia. As for the study in general: Mean DNA quantity obtained from sorted CD4+ and CD8+ cells was about 3.2 ug.

In the case of this clonotype: The antigen is not known. As the CDR3 is not closed by the conserved phenylalanine or tryptophan, this likely results from a read error. The DNA is omitted, as the CDR3 cannot be located on it reliably, and the CDR3 follows TCRdb's listing.

Study observations and caveats: The number of CD8+ CDR3 sequences shared by patients and controls was about 27.

The study profiled TCR beta VDJ and CDR3 using genomic DNA as template. TCRdb used MiXCR to reprocess the reads, holding one entry per CDR3 protein. The table records 350,000 to 450,000 distinct CDR3 sequences, under 80% of them present only once. In germline, CDR1 is DFQATT, CDR2 SNEGSKA (reference sequence). Counting both end residues, the CDR3 totals 10 amino acids. The specimen sequenced was sorted CD4+, CD8+, or CD8+CD57+ T cells (not recorded which) from PBMCs. J is TRBJ2-5 and V is TRBV20-1; TRBD2 is taken as the D call from the table, unchecked against the DNA. This receptor was obtained from a human donor in good health, serving as a control. CDR3 sequence: CSARGQAEYI.